A single sample is the source of the 23 T cell receptor beta chains below, sequenced in a study of blood T cell repertoires in COVID-19 (dated by TCRdb to the early 2020s). Library preparation used the immunoSEQ multiplex PCR assay. TCRdb retrieved this table from immuneACCESS and kept in-frame rearrangements only. Not all clones are present; in checked studies, unresolved V genes account for under half, and no reason is known for the remainder. A total of a few hundred thousand clones appear in this sample, approximately 84% of them only once. 10% of the sample is taken by the ten largest. The source material was PBMCs or T cells enriched from blood (not recorded which). Source of these receptors: a young woman who had recovered from COVID-19.

CDR3: CASSQVLAGDNEQFF. CDR3 sequence (DNA): TGTGCCAGCAGCCAAGTGCTAGCGGGAGACAATGAGCAGTTCTTC. This chain uses TRBV14 with TRBJ2-1, with 10 bases aligning to TRBD2. CDR1 is SGHDN and CDR2 is FVKESK in the germline V gene. V trimming: 1 base; J trimming: 5 bases; junction bases outside the gene matches: 2. The CDR3 runs 15 residues.

The rearrangement links TRBV27 to TRBJ2-3; D is undetermined. The germline V and J ends were trimmed by 6 bases and 9 bases, with 4 bases remaining between them. Germline loops: CDR1 MNHEY, CDR2 SMNVEV (reference sequence). The CDR3 loop spans 9 amino acids. The CDR3 loop is CASSLTQYF. The CDR3 coding sequence is TGTGCCAGCAGCCTAACGCAGTATTTT.

The chain combines TRBV6-5 with TRBJ1-4; TRBD1 agrees at 11 bases. This CDR3 is 15 amino acids long. Germline lookup yields CDR1 MNHEY and CDR2 SVGAGI. The V gene end was trimmed by 0 bases and the J gene end by 7 bases; junction bases not matched to a gene: 1. The chain's CDR3 is CASSYSGTGGEKLFF. For the CDR3, the DNA is TGTGCCAGCAGTTACTCTGGGACAGGGGGTGAAAAACTGTTTTTT.

This sequence joins TRBV25-1 and TRBJ2-2; D not resolved. Deletions cut 1 base from V and 1 base from J, with 4 bases between. The CDR3 is made up of 14 amino acids. Germline CDR1 reads MGHDK; CDR2 reads SYGVNS. Here the CDR3 reads CASSEFLNTGELFF. CDR3 coding DNA: TGTGCCAGCAGTGAATTTCTGAACACCGGGGAGCTGTTTTTT. The full variable domain, with the rest looked up from reference TRBV25-1 and TRBJ2-2, is EADIYQTPRYLVIGTGKKITLECSQTMGHDKMYWYQQDPGMELHLIHYSYGVNSTEKGDLSSESTVSRIRTEHFPLTLESARPSHTSQYLCASSEFLNTGELFFGEGSRLTVL.

This chain connects TRBV21-1 to TRBJ1-5; no check of the table's D call, TRBD1, against the DNA was made. TRBV21-1 is a pseudogene locus. This CDR3 contains 17 residues. CDR3 loop: CASSINEGGGSNQPQHF. The CDR3 nucleotides are TGTGCCAGCAGCATAAACGAAGGGGGCGGTTCGAATCAGCCCCAGCATTTT.

CDR3 sequence (DNA): TGTGCCAGCAGTTTATCTTGGGGTGGGCTAGCGAGCGCCTACAATGAGCAGTTCTTC. Its translation is CASSLSWGGLASAYNEQFF. The chain carries TRBV28 and TRBJ2-1; weak D call: TRBD2 (6 bases). Trimming cost V 1 base and J 2 bases, with 21 bases left between them. This CDR3 is 19 amino acids long. The V gene's germline CDR1 is MDHEN and CDR2 SYDVKM.

The gene calls are TRBV9 and TRBJ2-3; the match to TRBD1 covers 11 bases. The CDR3 is 19 residues long. Germline lookup yields CDR1 SGDLS and CDR2 YYNGEE. V was pared by 0 bases and J by 2 bases, with 11 bases of the junction left unmatched. Here the CDR3 DNA reads TGTGCCAGCAGCGTAGCCACAACCGGGACAGGGGGTGTCACAGATACGCAGTATTTT. Encoded protein: CASSVATTGTGGVTDTQYF.

The genes are TRBV24-1 and TRBJ1-5; D might be TRBD1 (5 bases). This CDR3 has 13 amino acids. Looked up from germline, CDR1 is KGHDR and CDR2 is SFDVKD. Trimming took 6 bases from V and 6 from J, leaving 11 bases between them. The CDR3 region is CATSQGKGQPQHF. The CDR3 coding sequence is TGTGCCACCAGTCAGGGTAAAGGTCAGCCCCAGCATTTT.

The chain employs TRBV9 and TRBJ1-6; the D is unclear. This CDR3 has 12 amino acids. Trimming pared 1 base from V and 9 bases from J, leaving 5 bases between. Germline V gene sequence: CDR1 SGDLS, CDR2 YYNGEE. In nucleotides, the CDR3 is TGTGCCAGCAGCGTATCCGGTTCACCCCTCCACTTT. Amino acids: CASSVSGSPLHF.

The chain has TRBV24-1 and TRBJ2-3, with 8 bases fitting TRBD2. CDR1 KGHDR and CDR2 SFDVKD come from the germline V gene. The CDR3 length is 19 residues. V shed 3 bases and J 2 bases; nucleotides not matched to a gene: 15. As DNA, the CDR3 is TGTGCCACCAGTGATGCCACAGGATCCGGGACTAGTATCACAGATACGCAGTATTTT. This sequence encodes CATSDATGSGTSITDTQYF.

The CDR3 protein is CASSLLDRGQSPLHF. The CDR3 bases are TGTGCCAGCTCACTTCTTGACAGGGGGCAATCACCCCTCCACTTT. The V gene is TRBV18, the J gene TRBJ1-6, with 10 bases that match TRBD1. The junction had 7 bases not matched to a gene; V was cut back by 4 bases and J by 10 bases. CDR1 KGHSH and CDR2 LQKENI come from the germline V gene. This CDR3 comprises 15 residues.

The chain joins TRBV7-6 to TRBJ1-2; D is undetermined. This CDR3 comprises 16 residues. Germline lookup yields CDR1 SGHVS and CDR2 FNYEAQ. Between the trimmed V and J ends, which lost 1 base and 4 bases, there was a span of 16 bases. This CDR3 reads CASSLVAEGSGYGYTF. The CDR3 DNA reads as TGTGCCAGCAGCTTAGTGGCTGAAGGGAGTGGCTATGGCTACACCTTC.

The V and J genes are TRBV28 and TRBJ1-4, with a weak D call TRBD1 (6 bases). The CDR3 is made up of 12 amino acids. Trimming removed 5 bases at V and 5 bases at J, with 6 bases between. CDR1 MDHEN and CDR2 SYDVKM come from the germline V gene. The CDR3 region has the DNA TGTGCCAGCAGTGGACAGAATGAAAAACTGTTTTTT. Translated, it gives CASSGQNEKLFF.

The chain recombines TRBV7-9 with TRBJ2-3; TRBD2 agrees at 10 bases. Germline V gene data show CDR1 as SEHNR and CDR2 as FQNEAQ (reference sequence). This CDR3 contains 16 residues. V shed 2 bases, J shed 5 bases, and the junction held 7 bases outside the gene matches. This CDR3 is CASSLRTSGTGDTQYF. In DNA form, the CDR3 reads TGTGCCAGCAGCTTAAGAACTAGCGGGACGGGAGATACGCAGTATTTT.

This chain links TRBV21-1 with TRBJ1-4; the listed D gene, TRBD1, was not tested against the DNA. TRBV21-1 is tagged as a pseudogene. The CDR3 is 18 residues long. This CDR3 is CASSSRDRISSTNEKLFF. CDR3 in DNA: TGTGCCAGCAGCAGCCGGGACAGGATTTCGTCAACGAATGAAAAACTGTTTTTT.

The genes are TRBV5-1 and TRBJ2-1; maybe TRBD1 (6 bases). This CDR3 has 14 residues. CDR1 is SGHRS, CDR2 YFSETQ, per germline. Trimming shortened V by 3 bases and J by 2 bases, and 9 bases separated the two germline ends. The CDR3 spells CASSSGTTYNEQFF. The CDR3 DNA follows: TGCGCCAGCAGCTCCGGGACAACCTACAATGAGCAGTTCTTC.

The sample holds a few counts of this clone. The V call is TRBV10-1, the J call TRBJ1-1; D ambiguous. V was shortened by 7 bases and J by 3 bases, with 12 bases between the two germline ends. CDR1 is WNHNN and CDR2 is SYGVQD in the germline V gene (reference sequence). This CDR3 region has 13 residues. The CDR3 coding sequence is TGCGCCAGCACCCCCCGGGTGGACACTGAAGCTTTCTTT. Its translation is CASTPRVDTEAFF.

The chain has TRBV5-8 and TRBJ2-1; 10 bases fit TRBD2. CDR3 length: 17 amino acids. CDR1 and CDR2 (germline): SGHTS, YDEGEE. The J segment lost 0 bases and the V segment lost 1 base, leaving 4 bases of the junction unmatched. CDR3 coding DNA: TGTGCCAGCAGCTTGCCGGGACTAGCGAGCTCCTACAATGAGCAGTTCTTC. It translates to CASSLPGLASSYNEQFF. The full variable domain, in which reference TRBV5-8 and TRBJ2-1 provide the parts outside the CDR3, is EAGVTQSPTHLIKTRGQQATLRCSPISGHTSVYWYQQALGLGLQFLLWYDEGEERNRGNFPPRFSGRQFPNYSSELNVNALELEDSALYLCASSLPGLASSYNEQFFGPGTRLTVL.

V and J are TRBV28 and TRBJ1-1; D gene uncertain. Germline V gene lookup returns CDR1 MDHEN and CDR2 SYDVKM. Trimming left V 6 bases short and J 1 base short, with 9 bases between. The CDR3 is 13 residues long. CDR3 sequence (DNA): TGTGCCAGCAGGCAGACGGGGAACACTGAAGCTTTCTTT. Protein sequence: CASRQTGNTEAFF.

This clone appeared many times. J is TRBJ2-5 and V is TRBV6-1; possibly TRBD2 for D (6 bases). From germline, CDR1 is MNHNS and CDR2 SASEGT. Trimming took 2 bases from V and 2 from J, leaving 15 bases between them. The CDR3 length is 16 residues. The CDR3 sequence is CASSELPGEGQETQYF. The CDR3 coding sequence is TGTGCCAGCAGTGAACTCCCGGGAGAGGGTCAAGAGACCCAGTACTTC.

The V gene is TRBV7-9, the J gene TRBJ2-5; 12 positions match TRBD2. Germline lookup yields CDR1 SEHNR and CDR2 FQNEAQ (reference sequence). Germline trimming cut 6 bases from V and 4 bases from J; bases unmatched to any gene: 6. The CDR3 totals 15 residues. CDR3 nucleotides: TGTGCCAGCAGTAGACTAGCGGGGGCCCCAGAGACCCAGTACTTC. Translating it yields CASSRLAGAPETQYF.

This sequence joins TRBV9 and TRBJ2-3, with a weak D call TRBD2 (5 bases). V was cut by 3 bases and J by 5 bases, with 10 bases left in between. CDR3 length equals 13 residues. CDR1 SGDLS and CDR2 YYNGEE come from the germline V gene. The CDR3 reads CASSAYSEDTQYF. As DNA, the CDR3 is TGTGCCAGCAGCGCCTATAGCGAAGATACGCAGTATTTT.

The chain joins TRBV11-1 to TRBJ2-3, with 8 bases identical to TRBD1. Germline trimming cut 4 bases from V and 0 bases from J; bases unmatched to any gene: 3. CDR1 is SGHAT and CDR2 is FQDESV in the germline V gene (reference sequence). This CDR3 is built from 15 residues. The CDR3 sequence is CASSSRGLSTDTQYF. The CDR3 coding sequence is TGTGCCAGCAGCTCCAGGGGGCTTAGCACAGATACGCAGTATTTT.